The source of this T cell receptor (beta chain) is a study of cytomegalovirus exposure and HLA in healthy donors. Note on this clone: The antigen is not known.

PCR primers comprised 60 Vbeta and 13 Jbeta primers. This table comes from immunoSEQ multiplex PCR, and its TCRdb copy is limited to in-frame clones, with some not included. The data hold 120,000 or so clones, with 65% to 90% observed a single time. The V end was cut by 6 bases, the J end by 7 bases, with 10 bases between. Germline-derived CDR1 and CDR2 are MNHNS and SASEGT. There are 13 residues in the CDR3. Study-wide results and caveats: TCR beta V segments were, for the most part, productive about 87% or about 30% of the time in an earlier analysis. Altogether, 150 to 200 TCR beta chains were recorded as cytomegalovirus-associated. It was reported that TCR beta sequences correctly inferred the HLA-A and HLA-B alleles for most subjects.

The sample taken for sequencing was PBMCs. The rearrangement uses TRBV6-1 and TRBJ1-6, with D perhaps TRBD1 (6 bases). The sequence came from a young man in good health and CMV-seronegative. The DNA of the CDR3 is TGTGCCAGCAGCGAGGACAGAAATTCACCCCTCCACTTT. This codes for CASSEDRNSPLHF.